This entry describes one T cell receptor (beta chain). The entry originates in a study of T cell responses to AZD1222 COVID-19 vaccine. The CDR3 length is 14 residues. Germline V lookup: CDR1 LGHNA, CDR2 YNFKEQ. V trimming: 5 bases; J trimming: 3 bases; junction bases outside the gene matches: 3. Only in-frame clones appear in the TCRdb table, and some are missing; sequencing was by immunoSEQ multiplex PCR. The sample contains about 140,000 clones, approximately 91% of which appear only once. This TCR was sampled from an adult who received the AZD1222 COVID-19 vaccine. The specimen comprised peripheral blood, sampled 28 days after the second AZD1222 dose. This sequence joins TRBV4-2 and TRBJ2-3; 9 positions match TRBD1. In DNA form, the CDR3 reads TGTGCCAGCAGCAGGGACAGGGTGACAGATACGCAGTATTTT. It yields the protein CASSRDRVTDTQYF.